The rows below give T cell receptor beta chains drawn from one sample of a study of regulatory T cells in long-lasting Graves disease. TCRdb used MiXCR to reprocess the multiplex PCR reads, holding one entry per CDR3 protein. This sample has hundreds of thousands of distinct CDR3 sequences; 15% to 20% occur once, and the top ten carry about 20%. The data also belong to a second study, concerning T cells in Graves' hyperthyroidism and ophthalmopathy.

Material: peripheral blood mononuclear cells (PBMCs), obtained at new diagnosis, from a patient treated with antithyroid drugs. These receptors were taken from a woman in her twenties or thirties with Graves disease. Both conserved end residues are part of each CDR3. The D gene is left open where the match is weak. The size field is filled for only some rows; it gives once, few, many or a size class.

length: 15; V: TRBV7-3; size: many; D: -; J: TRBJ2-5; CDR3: CASSKTPGYQETQYF; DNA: TGTGCCAGCAGCAAAACCCCAGGGTACCAAGAGACCCAGTACTTC
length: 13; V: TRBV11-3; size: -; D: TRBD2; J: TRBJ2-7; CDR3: CASSLDSSGAQYF; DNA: TGTGCCAGCAGCTTGGACTCCAGCGGGGCGCAGTACTTC
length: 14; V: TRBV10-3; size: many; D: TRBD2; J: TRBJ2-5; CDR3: CAIKASGNQETQYF; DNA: TGTGCCATCAAGGCTAGCGGGAACCAAGAGACCCAGTACTTC
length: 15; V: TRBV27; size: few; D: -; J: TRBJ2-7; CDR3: CASSLGRAMTYEQYF; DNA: TGTGCCAGCAGTTTGGGACGCGCAATGACCTACGAGCAGTACTTC
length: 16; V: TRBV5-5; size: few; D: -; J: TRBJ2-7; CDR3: CASSLDRESSAYEQYF; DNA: TGTGCCAGCAGCTTGGACAGGGAAAGTTCGGCGTACGAGCAGTACTTC
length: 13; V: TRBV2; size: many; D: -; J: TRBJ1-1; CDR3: CASRLEGITEAFF; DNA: TGTGCCAGCCGACTGGAGGGTATCACTGAAGCTTTCTTT
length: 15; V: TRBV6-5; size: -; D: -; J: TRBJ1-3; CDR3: CASSYFRGSGNTIYF; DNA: TGTGCCAGCAGTTACTTCCGGGGTTCTGGAAACACCATATATTTT
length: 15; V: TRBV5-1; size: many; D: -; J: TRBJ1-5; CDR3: CASSLDDGKNQPQHF; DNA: TGCGCCAGCAGCTTGGATGACGGGAAAAATCAGCCCCAGCATTTT
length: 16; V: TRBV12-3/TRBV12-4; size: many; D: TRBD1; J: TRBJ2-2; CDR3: CASSLGGQGNTGELFF; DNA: TGTGCCAGCAGCCTAGGGGGACAGGGGAACACCGGGGAGCTGTTTTTT
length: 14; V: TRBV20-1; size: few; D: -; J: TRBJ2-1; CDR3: CSAGGARRPDEQFF; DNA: TGCAGTGCTGGTGGGGCACGACGCCCCGATGAGCAGTTCTTC
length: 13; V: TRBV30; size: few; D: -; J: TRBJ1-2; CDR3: CAWSPGSNYGYTF; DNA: TGTGCCTGGAGCCCAGGATCTAACTATGGCTACACCTTC
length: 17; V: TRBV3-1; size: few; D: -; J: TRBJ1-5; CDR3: CASSQDLGRGGNQPQHF; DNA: TGTGCCAGCAGCCAAGATCTAGGCAGGGGAGGCAATCAGCCCCAGCATTTT
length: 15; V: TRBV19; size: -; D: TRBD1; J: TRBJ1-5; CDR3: CASSLQGQGGQPQHF; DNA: TGTGCCAGTAGTCTACAAGGACAGGGAGGTCAGCCCCAGCATTTT
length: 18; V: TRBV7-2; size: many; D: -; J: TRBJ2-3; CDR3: CASSLAPDSLGGTDTQYF; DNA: TGTGCCAGCAGCTTAGCGCCAGACAGTCTCGGCGGGACAGATACGCAGTATTTT
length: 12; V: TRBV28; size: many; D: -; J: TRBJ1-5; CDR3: CASTMQGRPQHF; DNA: TGTGCCAGCACCATGCAAGGGAGGCCCCAGCATTTT
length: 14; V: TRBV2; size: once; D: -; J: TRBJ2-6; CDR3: CASSEGGGANVLTF; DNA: TGTGCCAGCAGTGAAGGGGGGGGGGCCAACGTCCTGACTTTC
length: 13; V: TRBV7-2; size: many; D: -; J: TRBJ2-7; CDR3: CASSLGAGLVQYF; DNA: TGTGCCAGCAGCTTAGGGGCTGGGTTGGTGCAGTACTTC
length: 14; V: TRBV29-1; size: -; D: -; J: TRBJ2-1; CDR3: CSVEDRTSHNEQFF; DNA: TGCAGCGTTGAAGATCGGACGTCTCACAATGAGCAGTTCTTC
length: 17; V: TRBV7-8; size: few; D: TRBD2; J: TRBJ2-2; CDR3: CASSLKLAGGHTGELFF; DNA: TGTGCCAGCAGCTTAAAGCTAGCGGGAGGCCACACCGGGGAGCTGTTTTTT
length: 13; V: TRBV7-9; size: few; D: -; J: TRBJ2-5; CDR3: CASKGNTEETQYF; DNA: TGTGCCAGCAAAGGGAACACCGAAGAGACCCAGTACTTC
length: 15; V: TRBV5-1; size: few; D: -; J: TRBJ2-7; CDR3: CASSLNPNSRGEQYF; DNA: TGTGCCAGCAGCTTGAACCCCAACAGTCGGGGGGAGCAGTACTTC
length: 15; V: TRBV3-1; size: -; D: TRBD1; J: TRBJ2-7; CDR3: CASSLAGTGVREQYF; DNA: TGTGCCAGCAGCCTCGCCGGGACAGGGGTCCGCGAGCAGTACTTC
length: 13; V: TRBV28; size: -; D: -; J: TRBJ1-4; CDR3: CASSFGGSKKLFF; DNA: TGTGCCAGCAGTTTCGGGGGCAGTAAAAAACTGTTTTTT
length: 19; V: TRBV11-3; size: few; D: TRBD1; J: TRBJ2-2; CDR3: CASSLGGRFDRGNTGELFF; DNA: TGTGCCAGCAGCTTAGGTGGTCGGTTCGACAGGGGGAACACCGGGGAGCTGTTTTTT
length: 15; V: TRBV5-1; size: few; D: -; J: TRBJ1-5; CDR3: CASLLLDFSNQPQHF; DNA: TGCGCCAGCCTCCTCCTGGATTTTAGCAATCAGCCCCAGCATTTT
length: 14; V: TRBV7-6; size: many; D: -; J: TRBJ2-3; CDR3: CASSSTLQGPTQYF; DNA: TGTGCCAGCAGCTCCACCCTTCAGGGACCTACGCAGTATTTT
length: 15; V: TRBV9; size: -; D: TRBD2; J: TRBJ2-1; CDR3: CASSVVGSGNHEQFF; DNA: TGTGCCAGCAGCGTAGTGGGTAGCGGGAACCATGAGCAGTTCTTC
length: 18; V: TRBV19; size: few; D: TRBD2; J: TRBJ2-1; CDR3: CASSIALYAGDPYNEQFF; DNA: TGTGCCAGTAGTATAGCCCTCTACGCGGGAGATCCCTACAATGAGCAGTTCTTC
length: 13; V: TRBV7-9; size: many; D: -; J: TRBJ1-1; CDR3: CASSPRMGHEAFF; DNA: TGTGCCAGCAGCCCCCGAATGGGCCACGAGGCTTTCTTT
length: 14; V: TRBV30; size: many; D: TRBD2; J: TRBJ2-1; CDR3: CAWSFPAGVREQFF; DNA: TGTGCCTGGAGTTTTCCAGCGGGAGTTCGTGAGCAGTTCTTC
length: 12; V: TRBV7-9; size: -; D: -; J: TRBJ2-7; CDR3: CASSLGTDEQYF; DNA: TGTGCCAGCAGCTTAGGGACCGACGAGCAGTACTTC
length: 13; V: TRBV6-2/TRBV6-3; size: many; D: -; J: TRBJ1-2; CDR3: CASSYGGAEGYTF; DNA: TGTGCCAGCAGTTACGGGGGGGCTGAGGGCTACACCTTC
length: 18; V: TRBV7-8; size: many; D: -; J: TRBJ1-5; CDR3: CASSLVGLQIRGNQPQHF; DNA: TGTGCCAGCAGCTTAGTAGGGCTACAAATTAGGGGCAATCAGCCCCAGCATTTT
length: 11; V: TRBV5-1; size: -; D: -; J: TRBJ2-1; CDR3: CASSSTGRRFF; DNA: TGCGCCAGCAGCTCGACGGGGCGACGGTTCTTC
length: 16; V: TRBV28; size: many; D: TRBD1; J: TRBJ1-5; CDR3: CASSLWTGVSNQPQHF; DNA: TGTGCCAGCAGTTTATGGACAGGGGTCAGCAATCAGCCCCAGCATTTT
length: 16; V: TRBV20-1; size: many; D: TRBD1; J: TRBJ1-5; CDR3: CSASRPGQASGQPQHF; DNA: TGCAGTGCTAGCCGACCGGGACAGGCCTCCGGTCAGCCCCAGCATTTT
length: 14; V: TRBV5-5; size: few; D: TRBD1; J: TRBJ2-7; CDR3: CASSLARGFYEQYF; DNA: TGTGCCAGCAGCTTGGCCAGGGGGTTCTACGAGCAGTACTTC
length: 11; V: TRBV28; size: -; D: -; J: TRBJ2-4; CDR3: CASETRNIQYF; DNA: TGTGCCAGCGAGACTCGAAACATTCAGTACTTC
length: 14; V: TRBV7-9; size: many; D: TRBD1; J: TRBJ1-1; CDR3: CASSLTGTNTEAFF; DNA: TGTGCCAGCAGTTTGACAGGGACGAACACTGAAGCTTTCTTT
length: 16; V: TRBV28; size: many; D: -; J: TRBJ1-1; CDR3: CASRPRSGAGITEAFF; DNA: TGTGCCAGCAGACCGCGGTCGGGGGCAGGGATCACTGAAGCTTTCTTT
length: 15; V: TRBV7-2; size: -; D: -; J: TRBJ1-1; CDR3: CASSWTTKMNTEAFF; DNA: TGTGCCAGCAGCTGGACGACAAAAATGAACACTGAAGCTTTCTTT
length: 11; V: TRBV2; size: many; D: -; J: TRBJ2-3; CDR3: CASSVTDTQYF; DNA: TGTGCCAGCAGCGTCACAGATACGCAGTATTTT
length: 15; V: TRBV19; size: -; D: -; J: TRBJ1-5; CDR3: CASTPPRPNNQPQHF; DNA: TGTGCCAGTACCCCGCCCAGACCGAACAATCAGCCCCAGCATTTT
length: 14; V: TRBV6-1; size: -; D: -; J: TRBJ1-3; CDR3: CASSLDLNGNTIYF; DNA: TGTGCCAGCAGTCTGGATTTAAATGGAAACACCATATATTTT
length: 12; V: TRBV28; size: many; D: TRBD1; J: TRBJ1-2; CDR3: CASRNTGAGYTF; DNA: TGTGCCAGCAGAAACACAGGGGCCGGCTACACCTTC
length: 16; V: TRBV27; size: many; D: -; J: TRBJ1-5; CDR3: CASSLSPLARDPPQHF; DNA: TGTGCCAGCAGTTTGAGCCCGCTAGCCAGGGATCCGCCCCAGCATTTT
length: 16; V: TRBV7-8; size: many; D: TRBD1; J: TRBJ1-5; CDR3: CASSLRDRSYNQPQHF; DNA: TGTGCCAGCAGCTTAAGGGACAGGTCTTACAATCAGCCCCAGCATTTT
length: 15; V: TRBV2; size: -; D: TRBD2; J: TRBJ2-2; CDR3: CASSLAGRDTGELFF; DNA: TGTGCCAGCAGTCTAGCGGGACGGGACACCGGGGAGCTGTTTTTT
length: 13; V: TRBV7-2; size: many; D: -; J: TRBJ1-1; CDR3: CASSRNRATEAFF; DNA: TGTGCCAGCAGTCGGAACAGGGCGACTGAAGCTTTCTTT
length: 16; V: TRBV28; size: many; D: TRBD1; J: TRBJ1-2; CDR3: CASSLGRTGSNYGYTF; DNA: TGTGCCAGCAGTTTAGGGCGGACAGGTTCCAACTATGGCTACACCTTC
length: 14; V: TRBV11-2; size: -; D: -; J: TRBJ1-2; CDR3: CASSFLLYGEGYTF; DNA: TGTGCCAGCAGCTTTCTGCTGTACGGGGAGGGCTACACCTTC
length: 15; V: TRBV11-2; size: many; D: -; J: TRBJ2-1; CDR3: CASSPTGTGYNEQFF; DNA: TGTGCCAGCAGCCCAACCGGGACCGGGTACAATGAGCAGTTCTTC
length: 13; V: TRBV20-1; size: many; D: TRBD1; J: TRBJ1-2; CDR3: CSASWTGDYGYTF; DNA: TGCAGTGCTAGTTGGACAGGGGACTATGGCTACACCTTC
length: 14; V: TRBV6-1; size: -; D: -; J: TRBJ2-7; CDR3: CASSDVGSRGEQYF; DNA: TGTGCCAGCAGCGATGTGGGGTCCCGCGGCGAGCAGTACTTC
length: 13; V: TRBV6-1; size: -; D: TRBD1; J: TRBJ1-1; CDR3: CAIRDRDFTEAFF; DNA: TGTGCCATTCGGGACAGGGACTTCACTGAAGCTTTCTTT
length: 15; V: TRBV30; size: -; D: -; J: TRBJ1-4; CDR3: CAWSAGGLTNEKLFF; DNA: TGTGCCTGGAGTGCTGGGGGGCTGACTAATGAAAAACTGTTTTTT
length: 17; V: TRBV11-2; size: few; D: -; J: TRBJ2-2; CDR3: CASSPAGRGLNTGELFF; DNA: TGTGCCAGCAGCCCGGCCGGGCGGGGGCTGAACACCGGGGAGCTGTTTTTT
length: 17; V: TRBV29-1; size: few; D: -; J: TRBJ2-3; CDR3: CSVSRQGTTSGTDTQYF; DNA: TGCAGCGTTAGTAGACAGGGGACGACTAGCGGCACAGATACGCAGTATTTT
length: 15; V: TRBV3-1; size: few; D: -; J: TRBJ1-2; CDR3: CASSPRSGPNYGYTF; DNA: TGTGCCAGCAGCCCTAGATCAGGGCCTAACTATGGCTACACCTTC